This T cell receptor (beta chain) was identified during a study of identical twins. The study, taken as a whole, reports: In monozygotic twins, models underestimated the sharing of out-of-frame TCR alpha. Twins' surplus sharing was weaker for beta out-of-frame sequences.

Worth noting for this clonotype: Its target is not known.

TCRdb recomputed calls from the 5' RACE reads with MiXCR, one row per CDR3 protein. In the table there are 450,000 to 600,000 distinct CDR3 sequences, around 22% of which are singletons. CDR1 is SNHLY, CDR2 FYNNEI, per germline. This CDR3 comprises 14 residues. V was cut by 4 bases and J by 5 bases, with 14 bases left in between. These data also formed part of another study, on yellow fever vaccine responses in identical twins.

The sequenced sample was CD4+ T cells sorted from blood. The TCR originated in a woman aged 18-30 years in good health. V is TRBV2 and J is TRBJ2-5; D remains ambiguous. DNA of the CDR3: TGTGCCAGCAGTGTATGGGAAAGCGCGGAGACCCAGTACTTC. Translated, it gives CASSVWESAETQYF.